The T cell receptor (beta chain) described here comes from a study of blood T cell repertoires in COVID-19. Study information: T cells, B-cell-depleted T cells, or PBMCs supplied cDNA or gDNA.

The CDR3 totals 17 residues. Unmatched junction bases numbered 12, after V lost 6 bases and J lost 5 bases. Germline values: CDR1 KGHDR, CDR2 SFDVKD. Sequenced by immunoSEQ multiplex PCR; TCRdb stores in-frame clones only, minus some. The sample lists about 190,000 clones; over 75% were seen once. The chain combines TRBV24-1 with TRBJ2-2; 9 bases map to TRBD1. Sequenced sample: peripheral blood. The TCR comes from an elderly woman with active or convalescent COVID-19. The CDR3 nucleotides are TGTGCCACCAGTAGGACTAGGACAGGGGACTCAACCGGGGAGCTGTTTTTT. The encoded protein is CATSRTRTGDSTGELFF.